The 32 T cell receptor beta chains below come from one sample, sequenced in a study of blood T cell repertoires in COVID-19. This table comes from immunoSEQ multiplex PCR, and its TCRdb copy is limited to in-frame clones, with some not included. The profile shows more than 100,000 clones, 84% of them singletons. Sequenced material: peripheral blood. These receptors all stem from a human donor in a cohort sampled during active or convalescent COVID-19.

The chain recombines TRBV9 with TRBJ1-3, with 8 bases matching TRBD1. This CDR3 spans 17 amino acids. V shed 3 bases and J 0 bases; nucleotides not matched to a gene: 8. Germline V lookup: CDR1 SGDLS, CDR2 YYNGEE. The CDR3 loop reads CASSASGQASSGNTIYF. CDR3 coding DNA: TGTGCCAGCAGCGCGTCGGGACAGGCAAGCTCTGGAAACACCATATATTTT.

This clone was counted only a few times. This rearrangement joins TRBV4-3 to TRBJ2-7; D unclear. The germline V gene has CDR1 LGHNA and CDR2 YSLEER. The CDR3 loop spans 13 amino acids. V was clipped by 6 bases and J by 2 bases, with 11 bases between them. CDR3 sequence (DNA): TGCGCCAGCAGTCGAGACTGGACCTACGAGCAGTACTTC. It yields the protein CASSRDWTYEQYF.

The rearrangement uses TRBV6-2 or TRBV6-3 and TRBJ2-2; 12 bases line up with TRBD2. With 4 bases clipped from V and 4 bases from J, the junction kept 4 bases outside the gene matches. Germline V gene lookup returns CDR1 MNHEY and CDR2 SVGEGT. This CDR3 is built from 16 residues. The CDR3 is CASSLTSGGPTGELFF. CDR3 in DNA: TGTGCCAGCAGTTTAACTAGCGGGGGGCCCACCGGGGAGCTGTTTTTT.

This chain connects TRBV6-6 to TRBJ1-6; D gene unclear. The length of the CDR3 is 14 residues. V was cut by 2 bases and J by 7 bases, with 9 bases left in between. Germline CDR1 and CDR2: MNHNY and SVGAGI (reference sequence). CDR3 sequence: CASSYVGENSPLHF. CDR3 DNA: TGTGCCAGCAGTTACGTCGGGGAAAATTCACCCCTCCACTTT.

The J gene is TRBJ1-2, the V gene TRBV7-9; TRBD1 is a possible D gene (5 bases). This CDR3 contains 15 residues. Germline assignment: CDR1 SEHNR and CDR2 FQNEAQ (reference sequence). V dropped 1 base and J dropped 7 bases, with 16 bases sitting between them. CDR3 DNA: TGTGCCAGCAGCTTAGAAGGGACTTCCTACCGTGGCTACACCTTC. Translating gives CASSLEGTSYRGYTF.

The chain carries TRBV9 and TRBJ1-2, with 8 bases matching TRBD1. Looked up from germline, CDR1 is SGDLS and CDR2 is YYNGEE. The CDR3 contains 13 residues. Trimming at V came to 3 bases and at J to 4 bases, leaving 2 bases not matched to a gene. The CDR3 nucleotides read TGTGCCAGCAGCGGCGGACAGGGCTATGGCTACACCTTC. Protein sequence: CASSGGQGYGYTF.

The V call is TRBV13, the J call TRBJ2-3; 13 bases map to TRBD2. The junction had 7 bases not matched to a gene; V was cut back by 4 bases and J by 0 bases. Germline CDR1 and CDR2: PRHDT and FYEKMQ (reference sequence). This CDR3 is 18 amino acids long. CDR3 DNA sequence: TGTGCCAGCAGCTCATGGACTAGCGGGGGAACTAGCACAGATACGCAGTATTTT. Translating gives CASSSWTSGGTSTDTQYF.

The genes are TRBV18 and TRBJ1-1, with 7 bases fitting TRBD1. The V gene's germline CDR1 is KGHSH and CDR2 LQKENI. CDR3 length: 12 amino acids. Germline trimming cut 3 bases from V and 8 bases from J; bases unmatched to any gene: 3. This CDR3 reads CASSPGTAEAFF. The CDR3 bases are TGTGCCAGCTCACCTGGGACAGCCGAAGCTTTCTTT.

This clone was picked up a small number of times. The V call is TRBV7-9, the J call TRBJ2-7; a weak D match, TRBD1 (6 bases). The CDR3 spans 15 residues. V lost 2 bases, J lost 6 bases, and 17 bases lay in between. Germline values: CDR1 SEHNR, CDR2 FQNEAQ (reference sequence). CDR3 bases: TGTGCCAGCAGCTTAACCTACAGGGAACGGGGCGAGCAGTACTTC. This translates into CASSLTYRERGEQYF. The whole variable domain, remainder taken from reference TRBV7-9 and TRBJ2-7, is DTGVSQNPRHKITKRGQNVTFRCDPISEHNRLYWYRQTLGQGPEFLTYFQNEAQLEKSRLLSDRFSAERPKGSFSTLEIQRTEQGDSAMYLCASSLTYRERGEQYFGPGTRLTVT.

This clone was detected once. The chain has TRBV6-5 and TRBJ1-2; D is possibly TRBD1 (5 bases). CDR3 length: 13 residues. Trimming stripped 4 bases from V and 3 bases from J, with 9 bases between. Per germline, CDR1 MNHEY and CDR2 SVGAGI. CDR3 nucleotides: TGTGCCAGCAGTTCGGACAAAGACTATGGCTACACCTTC. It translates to CASSSDKDYGYTF.

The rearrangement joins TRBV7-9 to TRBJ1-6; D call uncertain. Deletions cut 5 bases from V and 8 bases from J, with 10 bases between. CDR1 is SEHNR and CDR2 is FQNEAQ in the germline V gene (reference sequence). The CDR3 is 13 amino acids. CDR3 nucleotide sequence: TGTGCCAGCAGCCCCGAGTCCGATTCACCCCTCCACTTT. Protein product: CASSPESDSPLHF.

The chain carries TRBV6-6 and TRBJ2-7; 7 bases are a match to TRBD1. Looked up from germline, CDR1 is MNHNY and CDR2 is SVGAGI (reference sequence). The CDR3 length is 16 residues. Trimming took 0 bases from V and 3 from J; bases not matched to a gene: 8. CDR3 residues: CASSYSMTGSSYEQYF. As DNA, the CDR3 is TGTGCCAGCAGTTACTCGATGACAGGGTCTAGCTACGAGCAGTACTTC.

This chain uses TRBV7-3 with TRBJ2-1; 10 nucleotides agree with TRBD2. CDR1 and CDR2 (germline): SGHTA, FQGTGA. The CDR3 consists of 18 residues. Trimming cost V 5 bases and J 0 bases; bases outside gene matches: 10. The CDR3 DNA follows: TGTGCCAGCAGCAAATTCCTAGCGGGGGCTACCTCCTACAATGAGCAGTTCTTC. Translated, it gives CASSKFLAGATSYNEQFF.

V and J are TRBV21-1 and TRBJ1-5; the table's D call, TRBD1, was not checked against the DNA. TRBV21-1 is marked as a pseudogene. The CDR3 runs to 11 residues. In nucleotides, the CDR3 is TGTGCCAGCAGCAGATGGCAGGCCCAGCATTTT. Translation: CASSRWQAQHF.

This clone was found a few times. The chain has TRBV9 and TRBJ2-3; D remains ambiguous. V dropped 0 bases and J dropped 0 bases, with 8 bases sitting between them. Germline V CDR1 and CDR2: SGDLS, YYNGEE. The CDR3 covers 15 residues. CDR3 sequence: CASSVARFSTDTQYF. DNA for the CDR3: TGTGCCAGCAGCGTAGCGAGATTTAGCACAGATACGCAGTATTTT.

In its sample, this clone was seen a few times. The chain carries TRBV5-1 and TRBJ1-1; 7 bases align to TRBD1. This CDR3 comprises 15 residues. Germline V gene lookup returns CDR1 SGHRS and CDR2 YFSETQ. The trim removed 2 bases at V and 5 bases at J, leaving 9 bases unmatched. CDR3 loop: CASSLFGQEGTEAFF. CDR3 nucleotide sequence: TGCGCCAGCAGCTTATTTGGACAGGAGGGAACTGAAGCTTTCTTT.

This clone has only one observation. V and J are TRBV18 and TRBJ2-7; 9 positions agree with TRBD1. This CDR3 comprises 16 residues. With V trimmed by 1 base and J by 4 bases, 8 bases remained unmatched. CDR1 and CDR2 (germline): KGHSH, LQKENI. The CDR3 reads CASSPQTGGDRYEQYF. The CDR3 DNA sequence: TGTGCCAGCTCACCACAGACAGGGGGAGATAGATACGAGCAGTACTTC.

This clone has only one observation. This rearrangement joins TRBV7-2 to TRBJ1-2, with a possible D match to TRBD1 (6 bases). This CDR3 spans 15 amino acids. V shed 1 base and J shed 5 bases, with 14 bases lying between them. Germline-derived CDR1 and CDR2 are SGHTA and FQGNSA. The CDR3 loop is CASSLGETGQYGYTF. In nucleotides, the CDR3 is TGTGCCAGCAGCTTAGGGGAGACAGGCCAATATGGCTACACCTTC. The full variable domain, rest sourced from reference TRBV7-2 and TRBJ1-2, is GAGVSQSPSNKVTEKGKDVELRCDPISGHTALYWYRQSLGQGLEFLIYFQGNSAPDKSGLPSDRFSAERTGGSVSTLTIQRTQQEDSAVYLCASSLGETGQYGYTFGSGTRLTVV.

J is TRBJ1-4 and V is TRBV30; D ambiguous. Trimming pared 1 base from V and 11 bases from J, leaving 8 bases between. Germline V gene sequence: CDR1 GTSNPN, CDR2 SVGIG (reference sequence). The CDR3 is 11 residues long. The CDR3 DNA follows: TGTGCCTGGAGTGAGGGAGGGAAACTGTTTTTT. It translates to CAWSEGGKLFF.

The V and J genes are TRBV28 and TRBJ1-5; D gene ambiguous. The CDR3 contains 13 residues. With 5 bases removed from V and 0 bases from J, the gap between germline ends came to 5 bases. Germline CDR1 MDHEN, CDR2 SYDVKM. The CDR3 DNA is TGTGCCAGCAGTCCTTATAGCAATCAGCCCCAGCATTTT. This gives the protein CASSPYSNQPQHF.

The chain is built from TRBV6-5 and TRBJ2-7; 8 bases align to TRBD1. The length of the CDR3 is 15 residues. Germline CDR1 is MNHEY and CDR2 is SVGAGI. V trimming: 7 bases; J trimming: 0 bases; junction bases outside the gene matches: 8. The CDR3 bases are TGTGCCAGCATTAGACAGGGGCCACCCTCCTACGAGCAGTACTTC. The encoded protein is CASIRQGPPSYEQYF.

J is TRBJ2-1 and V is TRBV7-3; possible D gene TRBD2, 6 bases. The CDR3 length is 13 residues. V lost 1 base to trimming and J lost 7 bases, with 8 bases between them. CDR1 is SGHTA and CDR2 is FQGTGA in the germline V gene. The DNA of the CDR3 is TGTGCCAGCAGCTTAAGCGGGGCAAATGAGCAGTTCTTC. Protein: CASSLSGANEQFF.

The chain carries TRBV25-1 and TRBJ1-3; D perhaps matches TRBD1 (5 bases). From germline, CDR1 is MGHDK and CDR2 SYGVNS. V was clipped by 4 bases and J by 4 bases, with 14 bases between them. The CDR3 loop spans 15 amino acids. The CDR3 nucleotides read TGTGCCAGCAGTGGAGGTTGGGGCTCCGGAAACACCATATATTTT. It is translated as CASSGGWGSGNTIYF.

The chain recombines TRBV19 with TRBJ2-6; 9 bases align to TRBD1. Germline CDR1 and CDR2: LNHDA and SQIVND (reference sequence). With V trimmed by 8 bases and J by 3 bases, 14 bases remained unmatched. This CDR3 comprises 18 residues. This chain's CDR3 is CASATITGGSFGANVLTF. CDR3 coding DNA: TGTGCCAGTGCAACCATCACAGGGGGCTCATTTGGGGCCAACGTCCTGACTTTC.

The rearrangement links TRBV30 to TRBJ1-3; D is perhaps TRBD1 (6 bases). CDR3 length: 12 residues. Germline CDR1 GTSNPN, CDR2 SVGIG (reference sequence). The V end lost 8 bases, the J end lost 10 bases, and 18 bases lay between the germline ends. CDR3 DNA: TGTGCCGGGGATACAGGGATGGGAACCATATATTTT. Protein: CAGDTGMGTIYF.

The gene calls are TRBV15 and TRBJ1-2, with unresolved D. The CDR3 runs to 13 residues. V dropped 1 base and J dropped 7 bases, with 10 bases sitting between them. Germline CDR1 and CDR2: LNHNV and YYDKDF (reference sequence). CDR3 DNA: TGTGCCACCAGCAGAGTCTATGGTTTTGGCTACACCTTC. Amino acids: CATSRVYGFGYTF.

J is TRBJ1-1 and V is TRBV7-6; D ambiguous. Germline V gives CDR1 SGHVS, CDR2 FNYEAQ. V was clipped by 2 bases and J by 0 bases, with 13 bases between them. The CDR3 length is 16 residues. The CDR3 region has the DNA TGTGCCAGCAGCTTAAGCCCGTCGGGGATGAACACTGAAGCTTTCTTT. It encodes CASSLSPSGMNTEAFF.

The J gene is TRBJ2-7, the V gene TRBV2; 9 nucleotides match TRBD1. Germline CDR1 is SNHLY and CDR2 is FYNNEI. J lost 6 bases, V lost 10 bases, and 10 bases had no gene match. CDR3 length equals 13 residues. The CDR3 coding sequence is TGTGCCAAAACAGGGACAGGGTCGGGCGAGCAGTACTTC. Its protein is CAKTGTGSGEQYF. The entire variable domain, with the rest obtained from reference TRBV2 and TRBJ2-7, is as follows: EPEVTQTPSHQVTQMGQEVILRCVPISNHLYFYWYRQILGQKVEFLVSFYNNEISEKSEIFDDQFSVERPDGSNFTLKIRSTKLEDSAMYFCAKTGTGSGEQYFGPGTRLTVT.

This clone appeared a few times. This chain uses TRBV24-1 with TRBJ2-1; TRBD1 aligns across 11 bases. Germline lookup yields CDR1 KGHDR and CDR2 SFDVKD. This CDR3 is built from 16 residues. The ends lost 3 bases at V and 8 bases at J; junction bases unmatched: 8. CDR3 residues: CATSDPGQGAQHEQFF. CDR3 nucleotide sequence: TGTGCCACCAGTGATCCTGGACAGGGGGCTCAACATGAGCAGTTCTTC.

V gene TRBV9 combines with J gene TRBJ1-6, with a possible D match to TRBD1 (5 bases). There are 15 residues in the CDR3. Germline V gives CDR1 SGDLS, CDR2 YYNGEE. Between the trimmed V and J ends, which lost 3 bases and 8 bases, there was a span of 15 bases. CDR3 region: CASSARLLGDSPLHF. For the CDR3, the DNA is TGTGCCAGCAGCGCCAGACTCTTAGGGGATTCACCCCTCCACTTT. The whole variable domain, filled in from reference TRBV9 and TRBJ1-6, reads DSGVTQTPKHLITATGQRVTLRCSPRSGDLSVYWYQQSLDQGLQFLIQYYNGEERAKGNILERFSAQQFPDLHSELNLSSLELGDSALYFCASSARLLGDSPLHFGNGTRLTVT.

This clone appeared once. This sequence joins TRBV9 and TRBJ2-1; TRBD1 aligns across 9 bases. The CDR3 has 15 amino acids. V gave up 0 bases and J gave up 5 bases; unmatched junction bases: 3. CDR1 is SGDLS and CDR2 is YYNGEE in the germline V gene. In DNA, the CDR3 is TGTGCCAGCAGCGTAGGGGGGACAGGGAACAATGAGCAGTTCTTC. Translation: CASSVGGTGNNEQFF.

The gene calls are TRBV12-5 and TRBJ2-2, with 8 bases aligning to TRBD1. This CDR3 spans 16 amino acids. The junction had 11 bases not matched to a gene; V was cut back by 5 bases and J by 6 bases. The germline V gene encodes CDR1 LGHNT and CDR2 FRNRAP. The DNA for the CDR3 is TGTGCTAGTGGTACCCGGGACAGGTTCTCGGCCGGGGAGCTGTTTTTT. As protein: CASGTRDRFSAGELFF.